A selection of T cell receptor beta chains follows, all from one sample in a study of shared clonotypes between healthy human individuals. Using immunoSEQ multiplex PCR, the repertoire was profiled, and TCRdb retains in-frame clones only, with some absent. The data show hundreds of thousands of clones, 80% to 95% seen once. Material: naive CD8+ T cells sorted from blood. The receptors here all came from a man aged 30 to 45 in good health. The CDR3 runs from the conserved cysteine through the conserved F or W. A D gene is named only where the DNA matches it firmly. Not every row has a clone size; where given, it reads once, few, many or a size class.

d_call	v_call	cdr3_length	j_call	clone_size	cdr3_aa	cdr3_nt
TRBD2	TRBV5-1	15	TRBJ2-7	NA	CASSFSSGGYYEQYF	TGCGCCAGCAGTTTCTCTTCGGGAGGGTACTACGAGCAGTACTTC
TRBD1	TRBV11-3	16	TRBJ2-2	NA	CASSLERQGNTGELFF	TGTGCCAGCAGCTTAGAGAGACAGGGAAACACCGGGGAGCTGTTTTTT
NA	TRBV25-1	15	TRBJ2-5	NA	CASSDPPRGVETQYF	TGTGCCAGCAGTGACCCCCCCCGAGGGGTGGAGACCCAGTACTTC
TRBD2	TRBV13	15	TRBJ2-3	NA	CASSLREASTDTQYF	TGTGCCAGCAGCTTACGGGAGGCCAGCACAGATACGCAGTATTTT
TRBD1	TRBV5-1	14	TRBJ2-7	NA	CASSPGTGIYEQYF	TGCGCCAGCAGCCCCGGGACAGGAATCTACGAGCAGTACTTC
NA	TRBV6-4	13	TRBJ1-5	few	CASSVPRNQPQHF	TGTGCCAGCAGTGTTCCCCGAAATCAGCCCCAGCATTTT
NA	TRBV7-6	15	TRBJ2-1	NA	CASSWDATAYNEQFF	TGTGCCAGCAGCTGGGACGCGACAGCTTACAATGAGCAGTTCTTC
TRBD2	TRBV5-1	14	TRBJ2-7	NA	CASSWTSGAYEQYF	TGCGCCAGCAGCTGGACTAGCGGGGCCTACGAGCAGTACTTC
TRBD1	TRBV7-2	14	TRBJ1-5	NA	CASSLTGLDQPQHF	TGTGCCAGCAGCTTGACAGGGTTGGACCAGCCCCAGCATTTT
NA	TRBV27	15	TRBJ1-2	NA	CASVGRTGADYGYTF	TGTGCCAGCGTCGGCAGAACCGGGGCCGATTATGGCTACACCTTC
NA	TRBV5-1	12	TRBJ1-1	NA	CASSGQNTEAFF	TGCGCCAGCAGCGGGCAGAACACTGAAGCTTTCTTT
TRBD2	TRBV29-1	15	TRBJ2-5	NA	CSVEGLAGNQETQYF	TGCAGCGTTGAGGGACTAGCGGGAAACCAAGAGACCCAGTACTTC
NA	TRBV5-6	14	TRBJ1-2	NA	CASSLSGASNGYTF	TGTGCCAGCAGCTTGTCGGGGGCATCAAATGGCTACACCTTC
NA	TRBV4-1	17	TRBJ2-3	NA	CASSQVSRGVGTDTQYF	TGCGCCAGCAGCCAAGTCTCAAGGGGGGTCGGAACAGATACGCAGTATTTT
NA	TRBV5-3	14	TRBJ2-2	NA	CATRLQGLTGELFF	TGTGCCACTAGACTTCAGGGTTTGACCGGGGAGCTGTTTTTT
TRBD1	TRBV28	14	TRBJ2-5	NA	CASRQRTGEETQYF	TGTGCCAGCAGACAGCGGACAGGGGAAGAGACCCAGTACTTC
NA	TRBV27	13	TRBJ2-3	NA	CASGRTVTDTQYF	TGTGCCAGCGGAAGAACGGTGACAGATACGCAGTATTTT
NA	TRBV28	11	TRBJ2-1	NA	CASSFEGGQFF	TGTGCCAGCAGTTTCGAAGGTGGGCAGTTCTTC
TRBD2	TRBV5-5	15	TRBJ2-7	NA	CASSARLAGTYEQYF	TGTGCCAGCAGCGCCAGACTAGCGGGAACCTACGAGCAGTACTTC
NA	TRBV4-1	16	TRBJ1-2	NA	CASSEGFTETNYGYTF	TGCGCCAGCAGCGAAGGATTTACAGAGACTAACTATGGCTACACCTTC
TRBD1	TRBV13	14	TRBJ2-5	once	CASSLAQGQETQYF	TGTGCCAGCAGCTTAGCACAGGGGCAAGAGACCCAGTACTTC
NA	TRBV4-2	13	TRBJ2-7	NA	CASSPSGSYEQYF	TGTGCCAGCAGCCCTTCTGGATCCTACGAGCAGTACTTC
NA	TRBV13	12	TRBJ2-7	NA	CASSSGSREQYF	TGTGCCAGCAGCTCAGGGTCAAGGGAGCAGTACTTC
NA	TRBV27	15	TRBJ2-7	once	CASSPSGGESYEQYF	TGTGCCAGCTCCCCCAGTGGGGGCGAATCCTACGAGCAGTACTTC
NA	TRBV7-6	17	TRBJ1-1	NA	CASSPTLGGRMNTEAFF	TGTGCCAGCAGCCCCACTTTGGGAGGGCGCATGAACACTGAAGCTTTCTTT
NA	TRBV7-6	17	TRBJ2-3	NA	CASSLELGGGNTDTQYF	TGTGCCAGCAGCTTAGAGCTGGGGGGCGGGAACACAGATACGCAGTATTTT
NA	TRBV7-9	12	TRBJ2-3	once	CASSSLEDTQYF	TGTGCCAGCAGCTCGCTAGAGGATACGCAGTATTTT
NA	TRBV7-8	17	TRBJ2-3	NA	CASSSRHGGSSTDTQYF	TGTGCCAGCAGCTCTCGGCACGGCGGTTCTAGCACAGATACGCAGTATTTT
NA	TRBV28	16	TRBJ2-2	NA	CASSLMTGSKGGELFF	TGTGCCAGCAGTCTAATGACGGGGTCGAAAGGCGGGGAGCTGTTTTTT